Sequencing of this T cell receptor beta chain was carried out in a study of blood T cell repertoires in COVID-19. Study context: The study drew acute and convalescent COVID-19 samples from the United States, Italy and Spain.

CDR3 size: 15 residues. CDR1 is MDHEN and CDR2 is SYDVKM in the germline V gene. The ends were cut back, 2 bases at V and 0 bases at J, with 10 bases in the middle. In the study's own analysis: Quantification of nucleated cells was approximated via reference gene primer amplification. Some clones are missing from TCRdb's copy, which holds only in-frame ones; the method was immunoSEQ multiplex PCR. V and J calls and clone size are copied from that table; D and trimming were computed from the DNA. The sample shows roughly 190,000 clones, approximately 91% of them seen only once. Material: peripheral blood. This sequence originates from a man aged 25-40 years with acute or convalescent COVID-19. The chain is built from TRBV28 and TRBJ1-2; no reliable D call. The CDR3, as DNA: TGTGCCAGCAGTTTACGGGGTTCAACTAACTATGGCTACACCTTC. It encodes CASSLRGSTNYGYTF.